This T cell receptor (beta chain) was captured in a study of neurological immune-mediated disorders. Study-wide context: Multiple sclerosis patients numbered 34, of whom about 30 were relapsing-remitting and 3 secondary progressive.

TCRdb called the 5' RACE reads again in MiXCR, with one record for every CDR3 protein. Of more than 50,000 distinct CDR3 sequences listed, around 5.5% were seen once; the top ten hold about 2.8%. Study-wide results and limits: The highest TCR clonal expansion occurred in HTLV-1-associated myelopathy; multiple sclerosis fell below healthy controls.

As regards this clonotype: The antigen is undetermined.

The unsorted libraries were generated from a total of 2 million PBMCs, which had been stored in RNAlater at -80 C. This TCR was sampled from a woman between 25 and 40 years old with multiple sclerosis. The material sequenced was PBMCs.

The CDR3: CSAGTGSNEQFF. In nucleotides, the CDR3 is TGCAGTGCCGGGACAGGGAGCAATGAGCAGTTCTTC. J is TRBJ2-1 and V is TRBV20-1; TRBD1 matches at 9 bases. Germline lookup yields CDR1 DFQATT and CDR2 SNEGSKA (reference sequence). The CDR3 runs 12 residues. V was clipped by 6 bases and J by 6 bases; unmatched bases: 3.